This T cell receptor (beta chain) emerged from a study of blood T cell repertoires in COVID-19. The CDR3 totals 11 residues. CDR1 is SGHTA and CDR2 is FQGNSA in the germline V gene. The ends were cut back, 4 bases at V and 3 bases at J, with 4 bases in the middle. Sequenced by immunoSEQ multiplex PCR; TCRdb stores in-frame clones only, minus some. The profile shows about 280,000 clones, roughly 85% of them singletons. To note about this clone: Other DNA sequences in this sample translate to the same CDR3.

The TCR comes from a woman between 45 and 60 years old who had recovered from COVID-19. Sequenced input: PBMCs or T cells enriched from blood (not recorded which). This chain connects TRBV7-2 to TRBJ2-7; no firm D call. This chain's CDR3 is CASSSYYEQYF. The CDR3 DNA reads as TGTGCCAGCAGCTCTTACTACGAGCAGTACTTC.